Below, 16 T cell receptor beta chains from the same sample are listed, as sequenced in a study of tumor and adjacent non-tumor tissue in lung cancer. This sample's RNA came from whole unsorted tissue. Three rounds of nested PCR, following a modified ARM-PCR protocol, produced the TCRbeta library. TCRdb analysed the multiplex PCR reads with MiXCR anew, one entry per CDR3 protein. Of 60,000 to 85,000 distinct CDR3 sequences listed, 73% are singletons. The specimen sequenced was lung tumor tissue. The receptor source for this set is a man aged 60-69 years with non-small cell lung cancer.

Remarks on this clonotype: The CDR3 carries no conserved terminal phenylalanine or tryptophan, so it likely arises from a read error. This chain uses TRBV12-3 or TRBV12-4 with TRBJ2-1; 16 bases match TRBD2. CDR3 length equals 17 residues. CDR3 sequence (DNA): TGTGCCTGCAGGTCAACCGGGACTAGCGGGAGGGCATATGAGCAGTTCTCC. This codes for CACRSTGTSGRAYEQFS.

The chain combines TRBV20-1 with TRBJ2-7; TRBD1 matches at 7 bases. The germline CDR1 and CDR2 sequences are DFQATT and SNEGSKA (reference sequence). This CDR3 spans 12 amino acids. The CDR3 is CRTRDSPDEQYF. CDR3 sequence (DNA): TGCAGAACGAGGGACAGTCCCGACGAGCAGTACTTC.

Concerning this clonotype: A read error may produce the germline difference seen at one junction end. The CDR3 DNA sequence: TGTGCCAGCAGTTACTCGAACCTCATGAATACTGAAACTTTCTTT. Protein: CASSYSNLMNTETFF. The chain has TRBV6-5 and TRBJ1-1; D unclear. Germline values: CDR1 MNHEY, CDR2 SVGAGI. This CDR3 has 15 residues.

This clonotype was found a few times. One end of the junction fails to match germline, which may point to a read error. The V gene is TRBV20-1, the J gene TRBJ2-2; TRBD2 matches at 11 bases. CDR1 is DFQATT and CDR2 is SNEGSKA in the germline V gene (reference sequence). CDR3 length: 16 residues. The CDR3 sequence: CSTTLAGGPETVELFF. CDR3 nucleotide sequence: TGCAGTACTACTTTAGCGGGAGGGCCGGAGACCGTGGAGCTGTTCTTT.

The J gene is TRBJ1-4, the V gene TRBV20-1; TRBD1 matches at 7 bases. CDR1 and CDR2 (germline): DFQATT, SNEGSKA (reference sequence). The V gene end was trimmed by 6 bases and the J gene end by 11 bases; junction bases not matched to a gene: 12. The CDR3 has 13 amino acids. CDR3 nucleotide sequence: TGCAGTGCGGACAGGTGGCTAGGGGAGAAACTGTTTTTT. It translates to CSADRWLGEKLFF.

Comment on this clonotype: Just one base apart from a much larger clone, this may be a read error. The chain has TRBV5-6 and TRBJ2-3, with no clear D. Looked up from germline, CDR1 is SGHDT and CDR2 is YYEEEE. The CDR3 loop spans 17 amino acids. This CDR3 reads CASSLDRGFGRTVTQYF. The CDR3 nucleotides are TGTGCCAGCAGCTTGGACCGCGGTTTCGGGCGCACAGTTACGCAGTATTTT. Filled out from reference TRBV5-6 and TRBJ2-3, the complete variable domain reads DAGVTQSPTHLIKTRGQQVTLRCSPKSGHDTVSWYQQALGQGPQFIFQYYEEEERQRGNFPDRFSGHQFPNYSSELNVNALLLGDSALYLCASSLDRGFGRTVTQYFGPGTRLTVL.

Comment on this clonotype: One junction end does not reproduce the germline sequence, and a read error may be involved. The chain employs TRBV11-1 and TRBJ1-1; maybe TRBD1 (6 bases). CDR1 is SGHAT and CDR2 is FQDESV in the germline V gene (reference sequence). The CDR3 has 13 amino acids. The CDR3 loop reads CASSLAPGAGASF. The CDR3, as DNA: TGTGCCAGCAGCTTAGCGCCGGGGGCTGGAGCTTCCTTC.

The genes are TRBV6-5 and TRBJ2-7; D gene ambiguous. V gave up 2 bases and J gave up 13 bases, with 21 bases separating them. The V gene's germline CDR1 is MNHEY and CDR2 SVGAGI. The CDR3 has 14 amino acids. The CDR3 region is CASSYEGNSYEKYF. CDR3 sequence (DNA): TGTGCCAGCAGTTACGAAGGGAACTCCTACGAGAAATACTTC.

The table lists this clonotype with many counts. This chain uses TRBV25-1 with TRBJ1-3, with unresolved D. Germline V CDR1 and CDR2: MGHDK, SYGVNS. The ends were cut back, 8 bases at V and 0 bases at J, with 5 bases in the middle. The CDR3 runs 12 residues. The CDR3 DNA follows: TGTGCCAGCCGGAGCTCTGGAAACACCATATATTTT. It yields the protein CASRSSGNTIYF.

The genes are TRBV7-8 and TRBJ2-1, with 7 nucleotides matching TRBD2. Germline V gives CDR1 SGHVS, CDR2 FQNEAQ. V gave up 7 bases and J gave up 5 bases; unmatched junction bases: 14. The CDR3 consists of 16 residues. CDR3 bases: TGTGCCAGCACCCCCGGGGGGACGCTGTTCGACAATGAGCAGTTCTTC. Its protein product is CASTPGGTLFDNEQFF.

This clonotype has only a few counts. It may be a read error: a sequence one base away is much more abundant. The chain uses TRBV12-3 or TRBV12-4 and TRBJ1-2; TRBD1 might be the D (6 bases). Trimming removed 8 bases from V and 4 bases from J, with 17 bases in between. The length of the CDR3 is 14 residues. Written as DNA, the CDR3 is TGTGCCAGCGGCCGGGACACCGGGACCTATGGCTACACCTTC. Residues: CASGRDTGTYGYTF.

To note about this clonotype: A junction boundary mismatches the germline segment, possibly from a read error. The CDR3: CSARKRTQTSYKQYF. In DNA form, the CDR3 reads TGCAGTGCTAGAAAACGGACACAGACCTCCTACAAGCAGTATTTC. The genes are TRBV20-1 and TRBJ2-7; maybe TRBD1 (5 bases). Germline CDR1 DFQATT, CDR2 SNEGSKA (reference sequence). The CDR3 extends over 15 amino acids.

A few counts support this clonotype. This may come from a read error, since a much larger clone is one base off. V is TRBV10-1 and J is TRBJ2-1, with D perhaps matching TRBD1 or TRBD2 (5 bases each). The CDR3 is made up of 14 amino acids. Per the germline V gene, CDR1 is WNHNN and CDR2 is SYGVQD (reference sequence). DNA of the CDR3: TGCACCAGCAGTTCCCTGGGACGTTCCAATGAGCAGTTCTTC. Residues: CTSSSLGRSNEQFF.

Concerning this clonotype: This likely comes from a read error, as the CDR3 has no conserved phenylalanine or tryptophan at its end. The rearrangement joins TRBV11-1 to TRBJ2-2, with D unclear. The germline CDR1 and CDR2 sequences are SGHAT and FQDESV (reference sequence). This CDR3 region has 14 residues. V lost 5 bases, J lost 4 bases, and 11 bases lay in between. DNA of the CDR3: TGTGCCAGCAGCAATACTACTGGCACCGGGGAGCTGTTTTGT. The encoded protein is CASSNTTGTGELFC.

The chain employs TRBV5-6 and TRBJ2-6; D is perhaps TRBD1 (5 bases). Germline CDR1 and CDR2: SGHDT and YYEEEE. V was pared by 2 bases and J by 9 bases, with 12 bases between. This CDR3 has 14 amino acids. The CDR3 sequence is CASSFAGKGNVLTF. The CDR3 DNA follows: TGTGCCAGCAGCTTCGCAGGGAAGGGCAACGTCCTGACTTTC.

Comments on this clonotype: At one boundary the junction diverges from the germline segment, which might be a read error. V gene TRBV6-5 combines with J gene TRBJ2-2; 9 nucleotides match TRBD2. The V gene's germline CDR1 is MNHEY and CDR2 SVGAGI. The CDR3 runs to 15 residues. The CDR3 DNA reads TGTGCCAGCAATGGAGCGGGGGGTAACACCCGGGAGCTGTTTTTT. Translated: CASNGAGGNTRELFF.